Detailed here is one T cell receptor beta chain. This clonotype showed up just a few times. The antigen this receptor binds is unknown. There are no base qualities to consult, and no much larger clone falls within one base. cDNA was synthesized by template-switch 5'RACE using a primer carrying a 10-nucleotide random unique molecular identifier by which each TCR transcript was tagged. Over 160 million TCR-beta sequences, covering 15-18 subjects, were produced in each sequencing run. The RNeasy kit was used to extract total RNA. The KAPA Real-time Library Amplification kit was used to amplify TCR-beta VDJ regions with primers for the TCR constant region and the 5'RACE anchor. Sample indexes and Illumina adaptors were added in a first PCR, after which library yield was increased in a second PCR. After Ampure bead purification, the TCR product of roughly 650 bp was size-selected on a 2% E-gel SizeSelection system. Before pooling, libraries had their quality checked on a Bioanalyzer, their concentration measured with Qubit, and their quantity determined with the Kapa Library Quantification kit. Paired-end 2 x 150 bp sequencing of the libraries was performed on an Illumina HiSeq 2500. To increase sequence diversity, about 25-31% phiX was spiked into each library pool. Per the original workflow: Quality-filtered reads were processed with the UMI-based MiGEC pipeline, and over 85% of raw TCR sequences were removed by the MiGEC pipeline during error correction. IMGT germline references were used for aligning VDJ genes, and each clonotype was defined as a unique CDR3 amino acid sequence together with its V-J genes. VDJtools evaluated clonal expansion, Shannon diversity and CDR3 relatedness (CalcPairwiseDistances, ClusterSamples); CLCbio workbench built phylogenetic trees. Expanded clones were defined as having at least 8 unique UMIs, based on coefficient-of-variation modelling across technical triplicates. Using fastp trimming at Q25 and MiXCR clonotype assembly, TCRdb reanalyzed the public sequencing data and kept in-frame beta chains. Each entry is one CDR3 protein sequence, shown with its most common DNA and genes. The V and J calls and clone size come from TCRdb's table, not from the authors' own analysis. For this sample the table gives tens of thousands of distinct CDR3 sequences, of which roughly 3.5% were detected only once. Jointly, the top ten make up approximately 1.6% of the sample.

According to the germline V gene, CDR1 reads MGHRA and CDR2 reads YSYEKL. Trimming leaves V shorter by 1 base and J shorter by 4 bases, with the junction holding 7 bases beyond the gene matches. Measured from the cysteine to the phenylalanine, the CDR3 is 17 residues long. Only the CDR3 DNA stays, 51 bases, in frame from base 1. For unsorted PBMC libraries, 2 million PBMCs were used after storage in RNAlater at -80 degrees C until RNA extraction. Multiple sclerosis patients were enrolled in a US clinical protocol evaluating disease progression by magnetic resonance imaging. PBMCs were separated from peripheral blood using Ficoll-Hypaque density gradient centrifugation and then cryopreserved in liquid nitrogen. The entry originates in a study of neurological immune-mediated disorders (dated by TCRdb to about 2019). For context, the study as a whole: Among the 35 or so multiple sclerosis patients, approximately 30 had relapsing-remitting MS and 3 had secondary progressive MS. Peripheral blood TCR-beta repertoires from HTLV-I-associated myelopathy (HAM/TSP) patients, multiple sclerosis patients and healthy controls were compared by UMI-based sequencing. The 106 TCR-beta libraries covered PBMC samples along with longitudinal samples, technical triplicates, and paired sorted CD4+ and CD8+ T-cell subsets. Of the roughly 68 subjects in the cohort, around 14 were HAM/TSP patients, some 35 were multiple sclerosis patients, and some 20 were healthy controls. Overall results and qualifications from the work: In phylogenetic analysis, the repertoires of 18 of 34 MS patients grouped into a cluster of related CDR3 sequences, which suggests a possible signature at the repertoire level. No identical CDR3 amino acid sequences were shared among expanded clones across subjects, suggesting private TCR-beta repertoires in all groups. The MS cluster was not associated with any clinical or MRI features, and the authors stated that larger cohorts are needed. The highest TCR clonal expansion was observed in HAM/TSP patients, whereas the lowest was observed in MS patients, even when compared with healthy controls.

The chain is assembled from TRBV4-1 and TRBJ2-1, with 10 bases aligning to TRBD2. This receptor was obtained from a man between 25 and 39 years old with multiple sclerosis. Sequenced material: PBMCs. The CDR3 reads CASSQGPLAGTYNEQFF. The DNA is as follows: TGCGCCAGCAGCCAAGGGCCACTAGCGGGAACTTACAATGAGCAGTTCTTC.